Included here is one TCR beta chain sequence, with context. This entry belongs to a study of patients and donors after allogeneic stem cell transplantation. One entry per CDR3 protein, called by TCRdb with MiXCR from the RT-PCR reads. The sample lists roughly 880,000 distinct CDR3 sequences, about 20% occurring once. The CDR3 length is 15 residues. Germline V gives CDR1 SGHAT, CDR2 FQDESV (reference sequence). The ends were cut back, 2 bases at V and 1 base at J, with 9 bases in the middle. Sequenced sample: blood, either unsorted or a sorted T cell fraction (not recorded which). The source of this sequence is a human donor who was either an allogeneic HSCT recipient or a stem cell or donor lymphocyte infusion donor (not recorded which). It is not recorded whose cells these are; they may come from a transplant donor. The chain combines TRBV11-1 with TRBJ1-3; D is unclear. The CDR3 here is CASSLPSGSGNTIYF. The CDR3, as DNA: TGTGCCAGCAGCTTACCTTCGGGTTCTGGAAACACCATATATTTT.